This TCR beta chain was observed in a study of cytomegalovirus exposure and HLA in healthy donors. Study context: Earlier sequencing of some 190 million T cells yielded around 100 million unique TCR beta sequences.

CDR1 is SGHNT, CDR2 YYREEE, per germline (reference sequence). This CDR3 contains 14 residues. The PCR had 60 Vbeta and 13 Jbeta primers. In the study's own analysis: A later analysis tallied about 80 million unique TCR beta chains, around 12 million of them shared. Here immunoSEQ multiplex PCR was the method, and the copy in TCRdb shows in-frame clones only, minus some. The DNA gave D and trimming, while V, J and clone size come from that table. In the table there are 120,000 or so clones, roughly 80% of which are singletons. Whole-study findings and limits: It emerged from a later analysis that several of the most significant clusters appeared to be linked to common viral pathogens. The classifier, whose performance was assessed in both the original and validation cohorts, reportedly diagnosed cytomegalovirus status with high specificity and sensitivity.

A remark on this clone: Its antigen is not known.

The clonotype was recovered from a man younger than 35 in good health and CMV-seronegative. Sequencing was performed on PBMCs. This chain joins TRBV5-4 and TRBJ2-5; TRBD1 matches 10 bases. The end of the DNA fits TRBJ2-7 better, so the J call may be wrong. The CDR3 DNA reads TGTGCCAGCAGCTACCGGGACAGGGGAAGCGAGCAGTACTTC. Translated: CASSYRDRGSEQYF.